Presented here are 32 T cell receptor beta chains from one specimen sequenced in a study of blood T cell repertoires in COVID-19. Data came from immunoSEQ multiplex PCR; TCRdb stores just in-frame clones and leaves some out. The sample lists 200,000 to 250,000 clones, about four fifths seen once, with about 8.1% in the top ten. The sequenced sample consisted of peripheral blood. These receptors were obtained from a man older than 75 with acute or convalescent COVID-19.

V gene TRBV4-1 combines with J gene TRBJ1-1; D is unclear. Germline V gene sequence: CDR1 MGHRA, CDR2 YSYEKL. The CDR3 has 16 residues. Trimming removed 1 base at V and 4 bases at J, with 16 bases between. The CDR3 nucleotides read TGCGCCAGCAGCCAAGCAGAAACCGAGGAGTCCACTGAAGCTTTCTTT. It is translated as CASSQAETEESTEAFF.

The chain combines TRBV24-1 with TRBJ1-2; D not resolved. Looked up from germline, CDR1 is KGHDR and CDR2 is SFDVKD. Trimming cost V 7 bases and J 4 bases, with 9 bases left between them. The CDR3 has 12 residues. The CDR3: CATRDSTYGYTF. The CDR3 DNA sequence: TGTGCCACCAGGGACTCAACCTATGGCTACACCTTC.

The J gene is TRBJ2-5, the V gene TRBV5-4; TRBD2 matches at 7 bases. Germline CDR1 is SGHNT and CDR2 is YYREEE (reference sequence). The CDR3 spans 14 residues. With V trimmed by 0 bases and J by 2 bases, 1 base remained unmatched. This CDR3 reads CASSLGRGQETQYF. DNA for the CDR3: TGTGCCAGCAGCTTGGGGCGGGGGCAAGAGACCCAGTACTTC. The variable domain in full, with the rest retrieved from reference TRBV5-4 and TRBJ2-5, is ETGVTQSPTHLIKTRGQQVTLRCSSQSGHNTVSWYQQALGQGPQFIFQYYREEENGRGNFPPRFSGLQFPNYSSELNVNALELDDSALYLCASSLGRGQETQYFGPGTRLLVL.

This chain connects TRBV20-1 to TRBJ2-4, with D possibly TRBD2 on 6 matching bases. Germline V gene lookup returns CDR1 DFQATT and CDR2 SNEGSKA (reference sequence). V lost 3 bases to trimming and J lost 0 bases, with 12 bases between them. The length of the CDR3 is 15 residues. CDR3 nucleotide sequence: TGCAGTGCTAGTGACGGGAGCGGAGCCAAAAACATTCAGTACTTC. Encoded protein: CSASDGSGAKNIQYF.

V and J are TRBV30 and TRBJ1-2, with 7 bases identical to TRBD1. V lost 0 bases, J lost 8 bases, and 6 bases stayed unmatched. CDR3 size: 13 residues. Per the germline V gene, CDR1 is GTSNPN and CDR2 is SVGIG (reference sequence). The CDR3 bases are TGTGCCTGGAGTGTCAGGGGGTCTCTGGGCTACACCTTC. Residues: CAWSVRGSLGYTF.

This rearrangement joins TRBV7-9 to TRBJ1-6, with 9 bases aligning to TRBD1. With V trimmed by 4 bases and J by 6 bases, 4 bases remained unmatched. CDR3 length: 15 amino acids. Germline CDR1 SEHNR, CDR2 FQNEAQ (reference sequence). This CDR3 is CASSSWDRVNSPLHF. The CDR3 region has the DNA TGTGCCAGCAGCTCGTGGGACAGGGTTAATTCACCCCTCCACTTT.

V gene TRBV27 combines with J gene TRBJ1-3; D gene unclear. Deletions cut 5 bases from V and 4 bases from J, with 15 bases between. The CDR3 runs to 15 residues. Germline CDR1 MNHEY, CDR2 SMNVEV (reference sequence). As DNA, the CDR3 is TGTGCCAGCAGTCGAAGATACGTGGAGGGAAACACCATATATTTT. Its protein is CASSRRYVEGNTIYF.

This rearrangement joins TRBV5-5 to TRBJ1-1; D perhaps matches TRBD1 (5 bases). The CDR3 is 18 residues long. Trimming removed 3 bases at V and 0 bases at J, with 21 bases between. Germline V CDR1 and CDR2: SGHKS, YYEKEE (reference sequence). For the CDR3, the DNA is TGTGCCAGCAGCTCAATTCAGGGAACTGGGCGGATGAACACTGAAGCTTTCTTT. Translation: CASSSIQGTGRMNTEAFF.

The chain uses TRBV7-2 and TRBJ2-1, with D possibly matching TRBD2 (7 bases). V dropped 8 bases and J dropped 9 bases, with 14 bases sitting between them. The CDR3 covers 12 residues. The germline V gene encodes CDR1 SGHTA and CDR2 FQGNSA. The chain's CDR3 is CASGLGGGEQFF. CDR3 sequence (DNA): TGTGCCAGCGGACTAGGGGGAGGTGAGCAGTTCTTC.

This clone has just a few counts. This rearrangement joins TRBV6-5 to TRBJ2-3; TRBD2 matches at 12 bases. CDR3 length: 15 residues. From germline, CDR1 is MNHEY and CDR2 SVGAGI. The V segment lost 6 bases and the J segment 2 bases; nucleotides outside the gene matches: 3. DNA of the CDR3: TGTGCCAGCAGGACTAGCGGGAGAAACACAGATACGCAGTATTTT. Its translation is CASRTSGRNTDTQYF.

The chain links TRBV5-1 to TRBJ2-2; 7 bases align to TRBD1. CDR1 is SGHRS and CDR2 is YFSETQ in the germline V gene. V shed 3 bases and J 2 bases; nucleotides not matched to a gene: 7. This CDR3 has 16 residues. The CDR3 DNA follows: TGCGCCAGCAGCTCCCAGGGGGAGTCCAACACCGGGGAGCTGTTTTTT. Amino acid sequence: CASSSQGESNTGELFF.

The chain recombines TRBV7-2 with TRBJ2-2, with 13 bases matching TRBD2. The trim removed 7 bases at V and 6 bases at J, leaving 11 bases unmatched. There are 17 residues in the CDR3. Germline V gene data show CDR1 as SGHTA and CDR2 as FQGNSA. The DNA for the CDR3 is TGTGCCAGCACCGACTCGGGACTAGCGGGAAGGGCCGGGGAGCTGTTTTTT. Translated, it gives CASTDSGLAGRAGELFF.

The chain is built from TRBV6-6 and TRBJ1-6, with TRBD1 identical over 7 bases. V was pared by 2 bases and J by 9 bases, with 7 bases of the junction left unmatched. The CDR3 loop spans 15 amino acids. Germline V gene sequence: CDR1 MNHNY, CDR2 SVGAGI (reference sequence). The CDR3 DNA follows: TGTGCCAGCAGTTACGGCCAGGGGGTCGGTTCACCCCTCCACTTT. Translated: CASSYGQGVGSPLHF.

The chain employs TRBV7-9 and TRBJ1-1; D is perhaps TRBD1 (5 bases). CDR1 is SEHNR, CDR2 FQNEAQ, per germline (reference sequence). The CDR3 contains 14 residues. The V and J ends lost 3 bases and 5 bases respectively, with 13 bases between them. The CDR3 loop is CASSFRRVGTEAFF. The CDR3 DNA follows: TGTGCCAGCAGCTTCCGCAGGGTGGGAACTGAAGCTTTCTTT.

This clone was seen a single time. V is TRBV14 and J is TRBJ1-2; 8 bases are a match to TRBD1. The CDR3 is 15 residues long. V lost 4 bases to trimming and J lost 5 bases; unmatched junction nucleotides: 9. Germline values: CDR1 SGHDN, CDR2 FVKESK. In DNA, the CDR3 is TGTGCCAGCAGCCGAACCGGGACAGGACTTTATGGCTACACCTTC. This sequence encodes CASSRTGTGLYGYTF.

This chain joins TRBV6-5 and TRBJ1-5, with 7 bases fitting TRBD1. CDR1 and CDR2 from the germline V gene are MNHEY and SVGAGI. Trimming took 9 bases from V and 3 from J; bases not matched to a gene: 8. The CDR3 is 14 amino acids. DNA of the CDR3: TGTGCCAGTGGACAGGCGTTCTTCAATCAGCCCCAGCATTTT. Protein: CASGQAFFNQPQHF.

This CDR3 is CASSRAGGPPPSEQFF. In DNA, the CDR3 is TGTGCCAGCAGCCGAGCGGGGGGTCCCCCGCCCAGTGAGCAGTTCTTC. The chain carries TRBV5-6 and TRBJ2-1; 9 bases agree with TRBD2. CDR3 length equals 16 residues. From germline, CDR1 is SGHDT and CDR2 YYEEEE. Losses at the gene ends were 4 bases for V and 9 bases for J; bases not matched to a gene: 14.

This clone occurred once. The chain joins TRBV7-9 to TRBJ1-3; D may be TRBD1 (5 bases). V shed 5 bases and J shed 0 bases, with 11 bases lying between them. CDR1 is SEHNR, CDR2 FQNEAQ, per germline (reference sequence). This CDR3 has 15 amino acids. The DNA of the CDR3 is TGTGCCAGCAGCGAATCGGGGGTCTCTGGAAACACCATATATTTT. Translated: CASSESGVSGNTIYF.

This clone was detected once. The rearrangement links TRBV19 to TRBJ1-2; 7 positions match TRBD1. The trim removed 3 bases at V and 2 bases at J, leaving 3 bases unmatched. The CDR3 covers 14 residues. The germline gives CDR1 LNHDA, CDR2 SQIVND (reference sequence). The CDR3 DNA reads TGTGCCAGTAGTATCCAGGGGGGCAACTATGGCTACACCTTC. This encodes CASSIQGGNYGYTF.

The gene calls are TRBV7-3 and TRBJ2-1; TRBD1 agrees at 7 bases. Germline-derived CDR1 and CDR2 are SGHTA and FQGTGA. Trimming took 1 base from V and 4 from J; bases not matched to a gene: 4. The CDR3 totals 15 residues. CDR3 loop: CASSLKGTAYNEQFF. DNA for the CDR3: TGTGCCAGCAGCTTAAAAGGGACAGCTTACAATGAGCAGTTCTTC.

This chain connects TRBV7-6 to TRBJ2-5, with TRBD1 identical over 10 bases. From germline, CDR1 is SGHVS and CDR2 FNYEAQ. The CDR3 totals 17 residues. Trimming took 6 bases from V and 3 from J; bases not matched to a gene: 13. CDR3 in amino acids: CASSPNRDRGPKETQYF. CDR3 DNA: TGTGCCAGCAGTCCTAACCGGGACAGGGGACCGAAAGAGACCCAGTACTTC.

The genes are TRBV2 and TRBJ2-5; 8 nucleotides align to TRBD1. Germline V gives CDR1 SNHLY, CDR2 FYNNEI. The V segment lost 7 bases and the J segment 5 bases; nucleotides outside the gene matches: 3. The CDR3 has 12 residues. The CDR3 sequence is CASTPGGETQYF. The CDR3 DNA is TGTGCCAGCACCCCAGGGGGCGAGACCCAGTACTTC.

This clone was counted a few times. The chain carries TRBV11-3 and TRBJ1-5; TRBD1 matches at 11 bases. V shed 8 bases, J shed 5 bases, and the junction held 8 bases outside the gene matches. Looked up from germline, CDR1 is SGHNT and CDR2 is YENEEA. This CDR3 region has 15 residues. The CDR3, as DNA: TGTGCCAGCTTCAACCGGGACAGGGGGTATCAGCCCCAGCATTTT. It is translated as CASFNRDRGYQPQHF.

V is TRBV6-1 and J is TRBJ2-1; a possible D gene is TRBD2 (6 bases). V was clipped by 2 bases and J by 4 bases, with 9 bases between them. Germline V CDR1 and CDR2: MNHNS, SASEGT. The length of the CDR3 is 14 residues. The CDR3 DNA is TGTGCCAGCAGTGAAATGGCGGGGTACAATGAGCAGTTCTTC. Translated: CASSEMAGYNEQFF.

The V call is TRBV30, the J call TRBJ2-7; 8 bases map to TRBD2. V shed 1 base and J 0 bases; nucleotides not matched to a gene: 5. Germline assignment: CDR1 GTSNPN and CDR2 SVGIG (reference sequence). The CDR3 is made up of 15 amino acids. The CDR3 reads CAWSGTSRSSYEQYF. The DNA of the CDR3 is TGTGCCTGGAGTGGGACTAGCCGTAGCTCCTACGAGCAGTACTTC.

The chain employs TRBV5-1 and TRBJ2-7; 9 nucleotides agree with TRBD1. This CDR3 is built from 16 residues. The germline CDR1 and CDR2 sequences are SGHRS and YFSETQ. The V gene end was trimmed by 1 base and the J gene end by 0 bases; junction bases not matched to a gene: 5. The CDR3 nucleotides read TGCGCCAGCAGCTTGCCGGGACAGGGAACCTCCTACGAGCAGTACTTC. It translates to CASSLPGQGTSYEQYF.

The chain is built from TRBV18 and TRBJ1-1, with D possibly matching TRBD1 (6 bases). CDR1 and CDR2 from the germline V gene are KGHSH and LQKENI. V dropped 3 bases and J dropped 4 bases, with 15 bases sitting between them. This CDR3 spans 15 amino acids. The CDR3 loop reads CASSPLSGQSTEAFF. The CDR3 region has the DNA TGTGCCAGCTCACCGCTATCTGGACAGTCCACTGAAGCTTTCTTT.

The chain recombines TRBV5-1 with TRBJ2-2, with D unclear. V gave up 5 bases and J gave up 4 bases, with 15 bases separating them. The germline V gene encodes CDR1 SGHRS and CDR2 YFSETQ. This CDR3 spans 15 amino acids. The CDR3 loop is CASRYTQPPTGELFF. DNA of the CDR3: TGCGCCAGCAGGTACACCCAACCGCCCACCGGGGAGCTGTTTTTT.

This clone showed up just a few times. V and J are TRBV19 and TRBJ1-5; 7 bases fit TRBD1. CDR1 LNHDA and CDR2 SQIVND come from the germline V gene (reference sequence). V shed 4 bases, J shed 3 bases, and the junction held 9 bases outside the gene matches. The CDR3 loop spans 16 amino acids. The CDR3 DNA sequence: TGTGCCAGTAGTACCCTTTCCAGGGGGAACAATCAGCCCCAGCATTTT. Its protein is CASSTLSRGNNQPQHF. The full variable domain, in which reference TRBV19 and TRBJ1-5 provide the parts outside the CDR3, is DGGITQSPKYLFRKEGQNVTLSCEQNLNHDAMYWYRQDPGQGLRLIYYSQIVNDFQKGDIAEGYSVSREKKESFPLTVTSAQKNPTAFYLCASSTLSRGNNQPQHFGDGTRLSIL.

The V gene is TRBV27, the J gene TRBJ1-1; 7 bases align to TRBD1. This CDR3 has 15 residues. Germline V lookup: CDR1 MNHEY, CDR2 SMNVEV (reference sequence). The ends lost 0 bases at V and 5 bases at J; junction bases unmatched: 6. CDR3 region: CASSLSAGGRTEAFF. DNA for the CDR3: TGTGCCAGCAGTTTATCGGCAGGGGGAAGGACTGAAGCTTTCTTT.

This chain joins TRBV5-1 and TRBJ2-1, with D possibly being TRBD1 (6 bases). The germline CDR1 and CDR2 sequences are SGHRS and YFSETQ. V was shortened by 7 bases and J by 0 bases, with 11 bases between the two germline ends. CDR3 length equals 14 residues. The CDR3 sequence: CASEWDNSYNEQFF. DNA of the CDR3: TGCGCCAGCGAGTGGGACAACTCCTACAATGAGCAGTTCTTC. The variable domain in full, with the rest retrieved from reference TRBV5-1 and TRBJ2-1, is KAGVTQTPRYLIKTRGQQVTLSCSPISGHRSVSWYQQTPGQGLQFLFEYFSETQRNKGNFPGRFSGRQFSNSRSEMNVSTLELGDSALYLCASEWDNSYNEQFFGPGTRLTVL.

This clone was picked up a small number of times. The V call is TRBV4-2, the J call TRBJ1-2; 7 bases line up with TRBD1. From germline, CDR1 is LGHNA and CDR2 YNFKEQ. V shed 1 base and J 2 bases; nucleotides not matched to a gene: 7. CDR3 size: 16 residues. The CDR3 DNA reads TGTGCCAGCAGCCAAGTAACGGAGGGGGCGAACTATGGCTACACCTTC. The encoded protein is CASSQVTEGANYGYTF.